The clone carrying this TCR beta chain was seen at least ten times. This beta chain is off target for a library built for alpha chains, so its abundance means little. Documented time point: sample taken at primary tumor resection. The study sequenced unsorted whole RNA from tumor, nontumor lung or frozen PBMC. Donation came from around 77 patients with untreated early-stage non-small cell lung cancer. V shed 4 bases and J shed 6 bases, with 22 bases lying between them. CDR3 length: 17 residues. Per the germline V gene, CDR1 is MDHEN and CDR2 is SYDVKM. This specimen belongs to a study of spatial heterogeneity in lung cancer. As for the study in general: In raw reads, more than 9.5 appearances on average were recorded for each unique TCR and UMI combination.

Each TCR cDNA molecule bore a unique molecular identifier. MiXCR was run by TCRdb on the 5' RACE reads, yielding one entry per CDR3 protein. The repertoire has 6,000 to 8,000 distinct CDR3 sequences, 4.5% to 6.5% of them found once; the top ten carry around 10%. This sample comprised normal lung tissue next to the tumor, obtained at surgery. This TCR derives from a female donor with early-stage non-small cell lung cancer. J is TRBJ1-5 and V is TRBV28; D is possibly TRBD1 (5 bases). CDR3 protein: CASSSTWAGKVVQPQHF. The DNA for the CDR3 is TGTGCCAGCAGTTCCACATGGGCAGGGAAGGTTGTTCAGCCCCAGCATTTT. The complete variable domain, with remaining parts taken from reference TRBV28 and TRBJ1-5, reads DVKVTQSSRYLVKRTGEKVFLECVQDMDHENMFWYRQDPGLGLRLIYFSYDVKMKEKGDIPEGYSVSREKKERFSLILESASTNQTSMYLCASSSTWAGKVVQPQHFGDGTRLSIL.